This T cell receptor (beta chain) was found in a study of T-cell reconstitution after alpha-beta-depleted transplantation in children. Library preparation (for TCRbeta) was performed with unique molecular identifiers. TCRdb fed the PCR reads into MiXCR, producing one record per CDR3 protein. The data hold roughly 500,000 distinct CDR3 sequences, with around 13% observed a single time. This clonotype showed up just a few times. This material consisted of PBMCs from the stem cell graft donor, taken from the stem cell graft. This receptor was obtained from a human donor who donated a stem cell graft to a child with combined immunodeficiency.

The CDR3 DNA sequence: TGTGCCACCAGCGCAGGGGTGAACACTGAAGCTTTCTTT. Translating gives CATSAGVNTEAFF. The genes are TRBV15 and TRBJ1-1, with a tentative D call TRBD1 (6 bases). The V gene's germline CDR1 is LNHNV and CDR2 YYDKDF (reference sequence). This CDR3 is 13 amino acids long. V was clipped by 5 bases and J by 0 bases, with 7 bases between them.